The T cell receptor beta chain described here comes from a study of cytomegalovirus exposure and HLA in healthy donors. Findings of the study overall: Roughly uniform sequencing depth across donors was assumed, possibly incorrectly. Despite most TCR sequences being rare, some public TCRs occurred in many donors. In a later analysis, parvovirus B19, influenza, CMV and Epstein-Barr virus appeared linked to several top co-occurrence clusters.

PCR was performed using 60 Vbeta and 13 Jbeta primers. Sequencing was performed with immunoSEQ multiplex PCR; in TCRdb, only in-frame clones are kept and a portion is missing. The data show roughly 290,000 clones, over 85% seen once. As regards this clone: Its target is unknown.

The V gene's germline CDR1 is SGHRS and CDR2 YFSETQ. There are 14 residues in the CDR3. V was clipped by 4 bases and J by 7 bases, with 12 bases between them. This chain uses TRBV5-1 with TRBJ1-6, with no clear D. The receptor was derived from a woman younger than 35 in good health and CMV-seronegative. The source material was PBMCs. CDR3 in amino acids: CASSPEVSNSPLHF. DNA for the CDR3: TGCGCCAGCAGCCCTGAGGTGTCAAATTCACCCCTCCACTTT.